The 21 T cell receptor beta chains below come from one sample, sequenced in a study of cytomegalovirus exposure and HLA in healthy donors. Researchers ran the PCR with 60 Vbeta and 13 Jbeta primers. Here immunoSEQ multiplex PCR was the method, and the copy in TCRdb shows in-frame clones only, minus some. There are around 100,000 clones in the sample; around 73% occur only once, and approximately 1.5% lies in the top ten. Sequencing was done on a sample of PBMCs. Source of these receptors: a middle-aged woman in good health and CMV-seronegative.

The rearrangement joins TRBV5-1 to TRBJ2-1, with 9 positions matching TRBD2. Germline assignment: CDR1 SGHRS and CDR2 YFSETQ. The CDR3 extends over 19 amino acids. V lost 0 bases, J lost 1 base, and 11 bases stayed unmatched. CDR3 sequence reads: CASSLVSGSGRASYNEQFF. The CDR3 coding sequence is TGCGCCAGCAGCTTGGTGTCGGGTAGCGGGAGAGCTTCCTACAATGAGCAGTTCTTC.

In its sample, this clone was seen a few times. V gene TRBV6-5 combines with J gene TRBJ2-7; 8 bases match TRBD2. The CDR3 length is 15 residues. CDR1 and CDR2 (germline): MNHEY, SVGAGI. J gave up 2 bases and V 4 bases, and 7 bases lay outside the gene matches. The CDR3 is CASSSAGGGTYEQYF. The CDR3 DNA follows: TGTGCCAGCAGTTCGGCTGGCGGGGGGACCTACGAGCAGTACTTC.

The chain is built from TRBV5-4 and TRBJ2-7; D is unclear. The CDR3 covers 13 residues. CDR1 and CDR2 (germline): SGHNT, YYREEE (reference sequence). As DNA, the CDR3 is TGTGCCAGCAGCTTGGAGGCCAGTCACCCAGAGGTGGTC. This encodes CASSLEASHPEVV.

This clone is a singleton in its sample. V usage is TRBV6-5 and J usage is TRBJ2-7, with 10 nucleotides matching TRBD2. Trimming removed 2 bases from V and 6 bases from J; junction bases left unmatched: 7. CDR3 size: 15 residues. Per germline, CDR1 MNHEY and CDR2 SVGAGI. The CDR3 DNA is TGTGCCAGCAGTTACCGGCTAGCGGGAGCTGGCGAGCAGTACTTC. Protein product: CASSYRLAGAGEQYF.

This clone was detected a few times. V is TRBV28 and J is TRBJ1-5, with D perhaps matching TRBD1 (6 bases). The V gene lost 2 bases and the J gene lost 9 bases, with 14 bases spanning the gap. Germline CDR1 MDHEN, CDR2 SYDVKM. This CDR3 is 14 amino acids long. The CDR3 region is CASSLGGGPRPQHF. The CDR3 DNA follows: TGTGCCAGCAGTTTAGGGGGGGGCCCACGGCCCCAGCATTTT.

J is TRBJ2-3 and V is TRBV10-3, with TRBD2 identical over 9 bases. Germline loops: CDR1 ENHRY, CDR2 SYGVKD. CDR3 length equals 15 residues. Trimming cost V 4 bases and J 3 bases; bases outside gene matches: 5. CDR3 nucleotide sequence: TGTGCCATCAGTGGAGCTAGCGGGAATACAGATACGCAGTATTTT. Its protein is CAISGASGNTDTQYF.

The chain uses TRBV5-1 and TRBJ2-7; 11 bases are a match to TRBD1. The CDR3 sequence is 13 residues long. Germline loops: CDR1 SGHRS, CDR2 YFSETQ. The ends lost 6 bases at V and 7 bases at J; junction bases unmatched: 6. The CDR3 spells CASKGQGVEEQYF. The DNA for the CDR3 is TGCGCCAGCAAGGGACAGGGGGTGGAGGAGCAGTACTTC.

This chain uses TRBV7-2 with TRBJ2-7; D may be TRBD2 (5 bases). Deletions cut 1 base from V and 3 bases from J, with 13 bases between. Germline V gives CDR1 SGHTA, CDR2 FQGNSA. The CDR3 consists of 15 residues. The CDR3 bases are TGTGCCAGCAGCTTAGGCGAGGGCCTTGTCTACGAGCAGTACTTC. Protein: CASSLGEGLVYEQYF.

The chain is built from TRBV7-2 and TRBJ2-3, with D perhaps TRBD1 (5 bases). Deletions cut 6 bases from V and 8 bases from J, with 12 bases between. The CDR3 length is 12 residues. Germline V lookup: CDR1 SGHTA, CDR2 FQGNSA. The CDR3 nucleotides read TGTGCCAGCAGTTCTCAAGGGGCTACGCAGTATTTT. This sequence encodes CASSSQGATQYF.

J is TRBJ2-3 and V is TRBV28; 9 bases fit TRBD2. This CDR3 is built from 13 residues. The V gene's germline CDR1 is MDHEN and CDR2 SYDVKM. V trimming: 2 bases; J trimming: 6 bases; junction bases outside the gene matches: 0. This CDR3 is CASSLGTSDTQYF. CDR3 in DNA: TGTGCCAGCAGTTTAGGGACTAGCGATACGCAGTATTTT.

The V gene is TRBV19, the J gene TRBJ2-5; TRBD1 matches 7 bases. TRBJ2-7 explains the end of the DNA better; the J call may be wrong. CDR1 and CDR2 from the germline V gene are LNHDA and SQIVND (reference sequence). The CDR3 sequence is 13 residues long. As DNA, the CDR3 is TGTGCCAGTAGTTGGGGACAGACCTACGAGCAGTACTTC. As protein: CASSWGQTYEQYF.

The chain employs TRBV19 and TRBJ1-3, with a tentative D call TRBD1 (6 bases). V lost 5 bases to trimming and J lost 2 bases, with 7 bases between them. The germline CDR1 and CDR2 sequences are LNHDA and SQIVND (reference sequence). This CDR3 contains 13 residues. The CDR3 nucleotides read TGTGCCAGTAGTGGGGACACTGGAAACACCATATATTTT. It yields the protein CASSGDTGNTIYF.

V gene TRBV13 combines with J gene TRBJ2-2; TRBD2 matches at 9 bases. The CDR3 loop spans 17 amino acids. The V segment lost 2 bases and the J segment 1 base; nucleotides outside the gene matches: 5. Per the germline V gene, CDR1 is PRHDT and CDR2 is FYEKMQ (reference sequence). The CDR3 nucleotides read TGTGCCAGCAGCTTACTCCAAGCGGGAGGGAACACCGGGGAGCTGTTTTTT. It specifies CASSLLQAGGNTGELFF.

The rearrangement joins TRBV6-1 to TRBJ1-5; tentatively, D is TRBD1 (6 bases). The V and J ends lost 6 bases and 3 bases respectively, with 12 bases between them. The V gene's germline CDR1 is MNHNS and CDR2 SASEGT. CDR3 length: 14 residues. This chain's CDR3 is CASSARGINQPQHF. DNA for the CDR3: TGTGCCAGCAGCGCGAGGGGGATCAATCAGCCCCAGCATTTT.

This chain links TRBV2 with TRBJ2-1; 9 bases are a match to TRBD2. V dropped 4 bases and J dropped 6; count of bases not matched to a gene: 10. The germline V gene encodes CDR1 SNHLY and CDR2 FYNNEI. The CDR3 is made up of 16 amino acids. CDR3 in DNA: TGTGCCAGCAGTGGGGATAGCGGGAGAATCGGCAATGAGCAGTTCTTC. Translated, it gives CASSGDSGRIGNEQFF.

This clone was recorded only once. In DNA form, the CDR3 reads TGTGCCAGCAGTCTCCTCCGGGAAGGCGGGACTGAAGCTTTCTTT. Protein sequence: CASSLLREGGTEAFF. The V gene is TRBV28, the J gene TRBJ1-1; D call uncertain. Germline V gene lookup returns CDR1 MDHEN and CDR2 SYDVKM. The germline V and J ends were trimmed by 5 bases and 5 bases, with 18 bases remaining between them. CDR3 length: 15 residues.

The V and J genes are TRBV6-5 and TRBJ2-7; D perhaps matches TRBD2 (6 bases). The V gene's germline CDR1 is MNHEY and CDR2 SVGAGI. The V end lost 2 bases, the J end lost 5 bases, and 16 bases lay between the germline ends. The CDR3 totals 15 residues. In DNA, the CDR3 is TGTGCCAGCAGTTACGGACTGGCGGGAAGCCACGAGCAGTACTTC. Protein product: CASSYGLAGSHEQYF.

This clone occurred once. V and J are TRBV2 and TRBJ1-1; no reliable D call. Germline CDR1 and CDR2: SNHLY and FYNNEI. The CDR3 contains 11 residues. V lost 9 bases and J 3 bases, leaving 8 bases between the germline ends. The CDR3 DNA is TGTGCCAGTTCATCAGACACTGAAGCTTTCTTT. Protein sequence: CASSSDTEAFF. Filled out from reference TRBV2 and TRBJ1-1, the complete variable domain reads EPEVTQTPSHQVTQMGQEVILRCVPISNHLYFYWYRQILGQKVEFLVSFYNNEISEKSEIFDDQFSVERPDGSNFTLKIRSTKLEDSAMYFCASSSDTEAFFGQGTRLTVV.

This sequence joins TRBV27 and TRBJ1-2; 12 bases agree with TRBD1. V was clipped by 6 bases and J by 5 bases; unmatched bases: 10. This CDR3 spans 16 amino acids. In germline, CDR1 is MNHEY, CDR2 SMNVEV (reference sequence). CDR3 region: CASSRGQGALSYGYTF. CDR3 nucleotide sequence: TGTGCCAGCAGCCGGGGACAGGGGGCACTGAGTTATGGCTACACCTTC.

This clone was seen only once. This chain connects TRBV18 to TRBJ1-1; D gene ambiguous. Germline V lookup: CDR1 KGHSH, CDR2 LQKENI. The V and J ends lost 3 bases and 0 bases respectively, with 11 bases between them. This CDR3 contains 15 residues. CDR3 nucleotide sequence: TGTGCCAGCTCACCCCCGGGAGGTGTGAACACTGAAGCTTTCTTT. As protein: CASSPPGGVNTEAFF.

The sample holds a few counts of this clone. The chain recombines TRBV6-5 with TRBJ2-7; tentative D call: TRBD1 (5 bases). Between the trimmed V and J ends, which lost 0 bases and 2 bases, there was a span of 5 bases. The length of the CDR3 is 13 residues. Germline V gene lookup returns CDR1 MNHEY and CDR2 SVGAGI. This CDR3 reads CASSYSGAYEQYF. CDR3 nucleotide sequence: TGTGCCAGCAGTTACTCAGGGGCCTACGAGCAGTACTTC.